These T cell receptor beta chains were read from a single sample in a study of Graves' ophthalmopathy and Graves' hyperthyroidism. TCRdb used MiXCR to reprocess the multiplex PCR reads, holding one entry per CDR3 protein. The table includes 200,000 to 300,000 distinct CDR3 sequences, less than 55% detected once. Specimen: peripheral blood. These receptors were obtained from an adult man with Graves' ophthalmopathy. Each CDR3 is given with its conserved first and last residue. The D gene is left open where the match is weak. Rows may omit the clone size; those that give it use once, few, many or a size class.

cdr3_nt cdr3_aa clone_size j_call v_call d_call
TGTGCCAGCAGCGTAGCCGTAGGTGCTCACGAGCAGTACTTC CASSVAVGAHEQYF few TRBJ2-7 TRBV9 .
TGTGCCACCAGCTCCTCGGGGGACAGAGGACAGGCTGGTGAAGCTTTCTTT CATSSSGDRGQAGEAFF . TRBJ1-1 TRBV15 TRBD1
TGCGCCAGCAGCTTGGTGTCAGACCAAGAGACCCAGTACTTC CASSLVSDQETQYF . TRBJ2-5 TRBV5-1 .
TGTGCCAGCAGCTTTCAGGGAATGGCGGGCACTGAAGCTTTCTTT CASSFQGMAGTEAFF . TRBJ1-1 TRBV7-2 .
TGTGCCACCAGTGACTTGACAGGGGACGTAGAGACCCAGTACTTC CATSDLTGDVETQYF many TRBJ2-5 TRBV24-1 TRBD1
TGTGCCAGCAGCTTGTTGGGACAGGGGGCCGGGGAGCTGTTTTTT CASSLLGQGAGELFF . TRBJ2-2 TRBV7-9 TRBD1
TGCGCCAGCAGCCAAGATCCCGGGACAGGGGCTTACATGAACACTGAAGCTTTCTTT CASSQDPGTGAYMNTEAFF . TRBJ1-1 TRBV4-1 TRBD1
TGTGCCAGTAGTATCCCCCCTAATCAGCCCCAGCATTTT CASSIPPNQPQHF . TRBJ1-5 TRBV5-4 .
TGTGCCAGCAGCTCGTCGGACAGGGCTTGGGACCACGAGCAGTACTTC CASSSSDRAWDHEQYF few TRBJ2-7 TRBV11-2 TRBD1
TGTGCCAGCAGCTTGGGTGGAGAGAAAGCTTTCTTT CASSLGGEKAFF . TRBJ1-1 TRBV5-1 .
TGTGCCAGCAGCTTAGCGCAGGGCCCACTGTTTTTT CASSLAQGPLFF many TRBJ1-4 TRBV7-8 .
TGTGCCAGCAGCTTCCTTACGGGGACAGGGGGCTATGAGCAGTACTTC CASSFLTGTGGYEQYF . TRBJ2-7 TRBV7-9 TRBD1
TGTGCCAGCTGCACCTTAGGCGGCACCGGGGAGCTGTTTTTT CASCTLGGTGELFF . TRBJ2-2 TRBV6-5 .
TGTGCCAGCAGTTTTCCTGGACAGGTACTCCTCTTT CASSFPGQVLLF few TRBJ1-6 TRBV5-4 TRBD1
TGTGCCAGCAGGGCAGGGGGCGATCAGCCCCAGCATTTT CASRAGGDQPQHF . TRBJ1-5 TRBV2 TRBD1
TGCAGTGCTGACCAGGGGGGCAGGAGCAATCAGCCCCAGCATTTT CSADQGGRSNQPQHF . TRBJ1-5 TRBV20-1 TRBD1
TGTGCCAGTAGAAAGGGGTATGGGGAGACCCAGTACTTC CASRKGYGETQYF once TRBJ2-5 TRBV19 .
TGTGCCAGCAGTGACCCGAGGACTAGCGGATACGAGCAGTACTTC CASSDPRTSGYEQYF . TRBJ2-7 TRBV2 TRBD2
TGTGCCAGCAGCTTAGGACCTATGGACACTGAAGCTTCCTTT CASSLGPMDTEASF . TRBJ1-1 TRBV7-3 .
TGCGCCAGCAGCCAAACGACAGGGGACTATGGCTACACCTTC CASSQTTGDYGYTF . TRBJ1-2 TRBV4-1 TRBD1
TGTGCCACCAGCAAAGAACACAGGGGGCGGGGAGAGACCCAGTACTTC CATSKEHRGRGETQYF . TRBJ2-5 TRBV15 TRBD1
TGTGCCACCAGTGATTTGAGGGCCGGAGAGACCCAGTACTTC CATSDLRAGETQYF many TRBJ2-5 TRBV24-1 .
TGTGCCATCAGTAAGGCGGGGTCATCGAAAGAGACCCAGTACTTC CAISKAGSSKETQYF . TRBJ2-5 TRBV10-3 .
TGTGCCAGCAGTTACCGCAGGGGGTCCGGATACGAGCAGTACTTC CASSYRRGSGYEQYF . TRBJ2-7 TRBV10-3 TRBD1
TGTGCCAGCAGCGCAGATAGAAGGGATACGCAGTATTTT CASSADRRDTQYF . TRBJ2-3 TRBV7-9 .
TGTGCCAGCAGCCATGGGGGAAAGAACACTGAAGCTTTCTTT CASSHGGKNTEAFF . TRBJ1-1 TRBV7-2 .
TGTGCCAGCAGTCGTAGGGCCTACGAGCAGTACTTC CASSRRAYEQYF . TRBJ2-7 TRBV12-3/TRBV12-4 .
TGCAGCGTTGCCCCTCGCGAGCAGTACTTC CSVAPREQYF . TRBJ2-7 TRBV29-1 .
TGCAGCAGCTTAGGGGCCGGAAGCTCCTACGAGCAGTACTTC CSSLGAGSSYEQYF . TRBJ2-7 TRBV29-1 .
TGTGCTAGCAGCTCCGGGACTAGCGGGAGAGGGACTGAGACCCAGTACTTC CASSSGTSGRGTETQYF few TRBJ2-5 TRBV7-7 TRBD2
TGTGCCAGCAGCTCACGACAGGGGGACTACGAGCAGTACTTC CASSSRQGDYEQYF . TRBJ2-7 TRBV7-9 TRBD1
TGTGCCAGCAGCTTAGCGAGGGCTCAAGAGACCCAGTACTTC CASSLARAQETQYF . TRBJ2-5 TRBV7-2 .
TGCAGTGCTAGTTCTGGTAAAGGCAATCAGCCCCAGCGTTTT CSASSGKGNQPQRF . TRBJ1-5 TRBV20-1 .
TGTGCCAGCAGTGTGGTTGCTAACTATGGCTACACCTTC CASSVVANYGYTF . TRBJ1-2 TRBV6-1 .
TGTGCCAGCAGTGACTTGGGGGCGGCTTACGAGCAGTACTTC CASSDLGAAYEQYF . TRBJ2-7 TRBV6-4 .
TGTGCCAGCAGCCCAGGGAGACAGATCTATAAGTACTTC CASSPGRQIYKYF once TRBJ2-5 TRBV11-1 .
TGTGCCAGCAAGAAGGGACAGGGCTACGAGCAGTACTTC CASKKGQGYEQYF . TRBJ2-7 TRBV5-8 TRBD1
TGTGCCAGCAGCGTAGACGGCATGGATCAGCCCCAGCATTTT CASSVDGMDQPQHF . TRBJ1-5 TRBV9 .
TGTGCCAGCAGGGATTGGGGGGTTACTGAAGCTTTCTTT CASRDWGVTEAFF . TRBJ1-1 TRBV6-5 .
TGTGCCAGCAGCTTTGGGCCGGGGCCCAGGGGGACCCAGTACTTC CASSFGPGPRGTQYF . TRBJ2-5 TRBV12-3/TRBV12-4 .
TGTGCCAGCACGAGACAGGGGGTTAATTCACCCCTCCACTTT CASTRQGVNSPLHF once TRBJ1-6 TRBV9 TRBD1
TGCAGCGTTGAAACAGGGGTGAATCAGCCCCAGCATTTT CSVETGVNQPQHF few TRBJ1-5 TRBV29-1 TRBD1
TGTGCCAGCAGTTACCGACTGGATCGCGCCTCCTACGAGCAGTACTTC CASSYRLDRASYEQYF few TRBJ2-7 TRBV2 .
TGTGCTAGTGGCCTATCTGGCGGGTTCTACGAGCAGTACTTC CASGLSGGFYEQYF once TRBJ2-7 TRBV12-5 .
TGTGCCAGCAGCTTAGGTTTGGCCCAAGGTGGCTACACCTTC CASSLGLAQGGYTF . TRBJ1-2 TRBV7-8 .
TGCGCCAGCAGCCGACAGGGCTCTGGGGCCAACGTCCTGACTTTC CASSRQGSGANVLTF many TRBJ2-6 TRBV5-1 TRBD1
TGTGCCAGCAGAGGGGTGGGGACTAGCGGGACCTACGAGCAGTACTTC CASRGVGTSGTYEQYF . TRBJ2-7 TRBV2 TRBD2
TGTGCCACCAGCAGAGAGGGGAGAAATCAGCCCCAGCATTTT CATSREGRNQPQHF . TRBJ1-5 TRBV15 .
TGCAGTGCTAGAGCACAGAACTATGGCTACACCTTC CSARAQNYGYTF many TRBJ1-2 TRBV20-1 .
TGTGCCAGTAGCGGCCAGGGGGCTTTTTCCTACGAGCAGTACTTC CASSGQGAFSYEQYF . TRBJ2-7 TRBV19 TRBD1